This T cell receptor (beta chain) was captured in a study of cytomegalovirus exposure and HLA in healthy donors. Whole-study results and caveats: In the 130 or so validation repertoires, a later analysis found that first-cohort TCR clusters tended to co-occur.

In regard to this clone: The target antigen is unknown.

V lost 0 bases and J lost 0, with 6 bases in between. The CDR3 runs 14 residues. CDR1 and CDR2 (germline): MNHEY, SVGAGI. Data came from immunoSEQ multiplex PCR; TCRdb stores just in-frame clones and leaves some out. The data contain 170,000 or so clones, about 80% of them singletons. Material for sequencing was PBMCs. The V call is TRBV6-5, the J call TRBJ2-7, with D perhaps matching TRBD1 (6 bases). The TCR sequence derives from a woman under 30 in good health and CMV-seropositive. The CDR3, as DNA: TGTGCCAGCAGTTACTCGGGGGCCTCCTACGAGCAGTACTTC. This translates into CASSYSGASYEQYF.